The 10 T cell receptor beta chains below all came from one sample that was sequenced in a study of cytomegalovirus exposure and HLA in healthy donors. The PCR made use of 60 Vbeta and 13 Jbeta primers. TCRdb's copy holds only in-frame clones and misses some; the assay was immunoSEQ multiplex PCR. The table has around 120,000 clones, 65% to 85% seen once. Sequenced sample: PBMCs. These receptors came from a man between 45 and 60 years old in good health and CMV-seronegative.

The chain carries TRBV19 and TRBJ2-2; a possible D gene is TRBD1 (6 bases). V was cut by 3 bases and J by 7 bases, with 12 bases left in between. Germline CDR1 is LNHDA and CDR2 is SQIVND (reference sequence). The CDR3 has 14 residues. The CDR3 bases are TGTGCCAGTAGTATTTGGGGGCGCGGCGGGGAGCTGTTTTTT. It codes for CASSIWGRGGELFF.

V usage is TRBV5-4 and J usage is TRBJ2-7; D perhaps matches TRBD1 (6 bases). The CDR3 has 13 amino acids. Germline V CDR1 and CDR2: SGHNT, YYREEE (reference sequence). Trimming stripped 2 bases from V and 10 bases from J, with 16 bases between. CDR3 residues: CASSFLPGEVQYF. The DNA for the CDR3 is TGTGCCAGCAGCTTTTTACCAGGGGAAGTCCAGTACTTC.

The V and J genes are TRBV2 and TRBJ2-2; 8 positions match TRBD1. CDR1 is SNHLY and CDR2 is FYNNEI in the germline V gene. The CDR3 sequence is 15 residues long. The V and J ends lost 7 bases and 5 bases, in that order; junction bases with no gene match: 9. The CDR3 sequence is CASKRQGTFTGELFF. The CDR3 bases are TGTGCCAGCAAACGACAGGGGACGTTTACCGGGGAGCTGTTTTTT. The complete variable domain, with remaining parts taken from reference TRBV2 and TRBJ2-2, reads EPEVTQTPSHQVTQMGQEVILRCVPISNHLYFYWYRQILGQKVEFLVSFYNNEISEKSEIFDDQFSVERPDGSNFTLKIRSTKLEDSAMYFCASKRQGTFTGELFFGEGSRLTVL.

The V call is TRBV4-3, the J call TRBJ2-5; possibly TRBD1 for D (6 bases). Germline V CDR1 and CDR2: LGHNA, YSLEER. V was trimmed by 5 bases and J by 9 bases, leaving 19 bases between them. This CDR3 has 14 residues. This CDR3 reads CASSEDAAPGAQYF. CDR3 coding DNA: TGCGCCAGCAGCGAGGACGCAGCACCAGGGGCCCAGTACTTC.

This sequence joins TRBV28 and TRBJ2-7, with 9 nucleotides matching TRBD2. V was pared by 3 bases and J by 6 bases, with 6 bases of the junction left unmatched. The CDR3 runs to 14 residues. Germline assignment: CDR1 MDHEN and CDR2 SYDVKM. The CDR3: CASSFLLAGCEQYF. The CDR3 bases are TGTGCCAGCAGTTTTCTTCTAGCGGGGTGCGAGCAGTACTTC. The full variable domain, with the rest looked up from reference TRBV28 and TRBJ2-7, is DVKVTQSSRYLVKRTGEKVFLECVQDMDHENMFWYRQDPGLGLRLIYFSYDVKMKEKGDIPEGYSVSREKKERFSLILESASTNQTSMYLCASSFLLAGCEQYFGPGTRLTVT.

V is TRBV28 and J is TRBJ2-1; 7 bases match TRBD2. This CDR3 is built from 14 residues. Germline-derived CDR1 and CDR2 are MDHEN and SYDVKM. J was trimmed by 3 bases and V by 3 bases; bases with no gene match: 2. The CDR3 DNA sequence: TGTGCCAGCAGTTTCAGGACTAGCTACAATGAGCAGTTCTTC. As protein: CASSFRTSYNEQFF.

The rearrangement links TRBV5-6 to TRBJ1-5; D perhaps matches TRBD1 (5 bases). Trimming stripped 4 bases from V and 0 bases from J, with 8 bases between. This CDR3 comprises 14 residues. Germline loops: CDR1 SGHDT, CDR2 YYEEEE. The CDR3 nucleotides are TGTGCCAGCAGCCGGACACCTAGCAATCAGCCCCAGCATTTT. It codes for CASSRTPSNQPQHF.

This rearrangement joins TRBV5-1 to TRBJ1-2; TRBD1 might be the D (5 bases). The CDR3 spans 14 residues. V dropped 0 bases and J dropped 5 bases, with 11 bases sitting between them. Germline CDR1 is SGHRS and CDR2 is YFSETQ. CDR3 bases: TGCGCCAGCAGCTTGGGCGACAGAGAGTATGGCTACACCTTC. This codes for CASSLGDREYGYTF.

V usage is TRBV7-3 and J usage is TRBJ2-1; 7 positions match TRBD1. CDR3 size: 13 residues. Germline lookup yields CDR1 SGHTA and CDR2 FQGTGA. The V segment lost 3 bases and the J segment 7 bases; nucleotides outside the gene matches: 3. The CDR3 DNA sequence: TGTGCCAGCAGCTTGTACAGGGGAAATGAGCAGTTCTTC. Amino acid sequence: CASSLYRGNEQFF.

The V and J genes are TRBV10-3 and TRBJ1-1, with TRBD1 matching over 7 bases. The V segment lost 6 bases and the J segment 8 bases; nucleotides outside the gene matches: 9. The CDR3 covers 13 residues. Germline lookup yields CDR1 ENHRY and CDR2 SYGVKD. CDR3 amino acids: CAIRGEGQEEAFF. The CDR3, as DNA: TGTGCCATCAGGGGAGAAGGACAGGAAGAAGCTTTCTTT.